This T cell receptor beta chain was captured by sequencing in a study of T cell repertoires in cytomegalovirus infection. Overall study: It was the public TCR beta signatures that indicated both CMV infection and matching HLA type. Study-level findings and limits: HLA-C-restricted, CMV-specific TCR beta clonotypes were dominant ex vivo. There were carriers of CMV plus the relevant HLA, and cumulative public TCR beta family frequency identified them.

TCRdb fed the reads into MiXCR, producing one record per CDR3 protein. The sample has 250,000 to 300,000 distinct CDR3 sequences, roughly 25% seen once; the top ten hold around 14%. This clonotype was observed a handful of times. Its antigen is unidentified. The CDR3 spans 13 residues. Germline CDR1 is LGHNA and CDR2 is YSLEER. V was cut by 0 bases and J by 5 bases, with 8 bases left in between. V is TRBV4-3 and J is TRBJ2-7; D not resolved. What was sequenced was PBMCs. The TCR sequence derives from a human donor in good health (CMV status not recorded). Some clones in this sample may be carry-over from other donors' samples. For the CDR3, the DNA is TGCGCCAGCAGCCAAGATATGGGCGACGAGCAGTACTTC. Its protein product is CASSQDMGDEQYF.